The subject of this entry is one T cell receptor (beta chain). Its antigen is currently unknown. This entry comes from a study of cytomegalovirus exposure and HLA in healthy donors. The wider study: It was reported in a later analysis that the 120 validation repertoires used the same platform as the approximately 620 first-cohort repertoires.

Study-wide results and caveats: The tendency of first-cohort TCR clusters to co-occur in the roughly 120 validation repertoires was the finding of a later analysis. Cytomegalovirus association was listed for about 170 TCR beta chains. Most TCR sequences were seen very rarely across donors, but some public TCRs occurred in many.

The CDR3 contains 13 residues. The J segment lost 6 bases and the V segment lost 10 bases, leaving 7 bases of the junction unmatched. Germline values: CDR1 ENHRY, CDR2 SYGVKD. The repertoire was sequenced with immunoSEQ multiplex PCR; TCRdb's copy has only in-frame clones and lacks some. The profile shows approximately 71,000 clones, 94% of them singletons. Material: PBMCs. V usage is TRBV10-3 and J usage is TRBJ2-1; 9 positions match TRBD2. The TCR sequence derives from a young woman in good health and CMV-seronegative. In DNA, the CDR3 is TGTGCCACGCTAGCGGGATCTCTCAATGAGCAGTTCTTC. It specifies CATLAGSLNEQFF.